Here is one TCR beta chain with its context. This sample is part of a study of T-cell memory formation after mild COVID-19. CDR1 DFQATT and CDR2 SNEGSKA come from the germline V gene (reference sequence). The CDR3 loop spans 18 amino acids. Trimming pared 3 bases from V and 0 bases from J, leaving 22 bases between. A single record per CDR3 protein comes from TCRdb applying MiXCR to the 5' RACE reads. The sample holds 360,000 or so distinct CDR3 sequences, 28% seen once. This receptor was identified in an adult woman who had mild COVID-19 (a few samples of this study predate the infection). Cell type and time point are not known. The rearrangement links TRBV20-1 to TRBJ2-3; possible D gene TRBD1, 5 bases. Sequencing used PBMCs or a T cell subset sorted from them (not recorded which). CDR3 sequence reads: CSASSSGFYDTSTDTQYF. CDR3 sequence (DNA): TGCAGTGCTAGCTCCTCAGGGTTTTATGACACCAGCACAGATACGCAGTATTTT.